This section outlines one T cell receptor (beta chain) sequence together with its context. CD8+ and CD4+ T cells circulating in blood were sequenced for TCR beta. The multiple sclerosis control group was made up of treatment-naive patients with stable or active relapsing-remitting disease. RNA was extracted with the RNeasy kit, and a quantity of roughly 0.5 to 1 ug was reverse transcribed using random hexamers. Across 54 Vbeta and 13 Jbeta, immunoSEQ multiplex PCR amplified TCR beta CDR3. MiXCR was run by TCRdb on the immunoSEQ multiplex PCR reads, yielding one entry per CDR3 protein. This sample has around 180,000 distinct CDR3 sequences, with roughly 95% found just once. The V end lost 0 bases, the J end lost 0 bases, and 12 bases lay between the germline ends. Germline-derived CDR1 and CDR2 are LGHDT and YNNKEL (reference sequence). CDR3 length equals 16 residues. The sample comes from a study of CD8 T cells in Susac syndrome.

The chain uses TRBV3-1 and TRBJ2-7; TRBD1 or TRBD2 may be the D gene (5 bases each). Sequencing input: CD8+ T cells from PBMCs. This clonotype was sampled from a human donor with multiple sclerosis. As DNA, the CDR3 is TGTGCCAGCAGCCAAGAGCGACGAGGGACCTCCTACGAGCAGTACTTC. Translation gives CASSQERRGTSYEQYF.